These 23 T cell receptor beta chains share one sample of origin, sequenced in a study of T cells in women clearing cervical HPV infection. Data came from immunoSEQ multiplex PCR; TCRdb stores just in-frame clones and leaves some out. This repertoire comprises tens of thousands of clones; its ten largest clones make up 4% to 6%. Sequences were obtained from blood buffy coat. These receptors all come from a woman aged 18 to 75 with a cervical HPV16 infection that either progressed to CIN3+ or cleared (not recorded which).

Details on this clone: Read sequence stops 3 residues before the CDR3 end, and the germline J gene provides the missing end. V is TRBV27 and J is TRBJ2-5; 7 bases agree with TRBD1. The trim removed 5 bases at V and 2 bases at J, leaving 8 bases unmatched. Germline V gene sequence: CDR1 MNHEY, CDR2 SMNVEV (reference sequence). This CDR3 has 15 amino acids. The chain's CDR3 is CASSPAGQAQETQYF. Incomplete CDR3 DNA: TGTGCCAGCAGTCCGGCCGGACAGGCACAAGAGACC.

The CDR3 bases that were read are TGCAGTGCTTCGACTAGCGGAGACTCCTACGAG. As protein: CSASTSGDSYE. The complete CDR3 reads CSASTSGDSYEQYF. The rearrangement joins TRBV20-1 to TRBJ2-7, with 9 bases identical to TRBD2. The observed sequence ends 3 residues before the CDR3 terminus, with the missing tail filled in from the germline J gene. V shed 5 bases and J 0 bases; nucleotides not matched to a gene: 5. The CDR3 has 14 residues. In germline, CDR1 is DFQATT, CDR2 SNEGSKA (reference sequence).

Regarding this clone: The read stops 3 residues short of the end of the CDR3; the missing end is completed from the germline J gene. This chain links TRBV5-1 with TRBJ2-3; D perhaps matches TRBD2 (5 bases). The V end lost 0 bases, the J end lost 4 bases, and 9 bases lay between the germline ends. The V gene's germline CDR1 is SGHRS and CDR2 YFSETQ. The CDR3 contains 14 residues. The DNA read from the CDR3 is TGCGCCAGCAGCTTGGTTGCGGGTGCAGATACG. Translated, it gives CASSLVAGADT. The CDR3 in its entirety is CASSLVAGADTQYF. Combining the CDR3 with reference TRBV5-1 and TRBJ2-3 gives the whole variable domain KAGVTQTPRYLIKTRGQQVTLSCSPISGHRSVSWYQQTPGQGLQFLFEYFSETQRNKGNFPGRFSGRQFSNSRSEMNVSTLELGDSALYLCASSLVAGADTQYFGPGTRLTVL.

About this clone: With the read ending 3 residues before the CDR3 end, the germline J gene is used to fill in that end. The V and J genes are TRBV7-3 and TRBJ2-3; 10 positions agree with TRBD2. Per germline, CDR1 SGHTA and CDR2 FQGTGA. Trimming took 2 bases from V and 3 from J; bases not matched to a gene: 5. The CDR3 loop spans 16 amino acids. The sequenced part of the CDR3 DNA is TGTGCCAGCAGCTTATATGGGACTAGCGATACAGATACG. Translation gives CASSLYGTSDTDT. The whole CDR3 protein is CASSLYGTSDTDTQYF.

To note about this clone: The read stops 3 residues short of the end of the CDR3; the missing end is completed from the germline J gene. The gene calls are TRBV5-1 and TRBJ2-2, with D perhaps matching TRBD2 (6 bases). CDR3 length: 16 residues. V dropped 1 base and J dropped 1 base, with 11 bases sitting between them. Germline V CDR1 and CDR2: SGHRS, YFSETQ. The CDR3 reads CASSLRSGGNTGELFF. The CDR3 DNA, read in part, is TGCGCCAGCAGCTTGCGTAGCGGAGGGAACACCGGGGAG.

Concerning this clone itself: The CDR3 is cut off 3 residues early in the read; its end comes from the germline J gene. V and J are TRBV5-4 and TRBJ2-3; 9 nucleotides agree with TRBD2. Germline CDR1 SGHNT, CDR2 YYREEE (reference sequence). V shed 2 bases, J shed 4 bases, and the junction held 8 bases outside the gene matches. The CDR3 loop spans 16 amino acids. The CDR3 bases that were read are TGTGCCAGCAGCTTTGGCGGGGGGGCCTTAGCAGATACG. Its protein product is CASSFGGGALADT. From start to end, the CDR3 is CASSFGGGALADTQYF.

With respect to this clone: Sequencing ends 3 residues short of the CDR3 end; the germline J gene provides the rest. The chain is built from TRBV7-2 and TRBJ2-7, with D hard to call. The CDR3 is 13 residues long. Germline values: CDR1 SGHTA, CDR2 FQGNSA. V shed 0 bases and J shed 6 bases, with 9 bases lying between them. The CDR3 DNA, read in part, is TGTGCCAGCAGCTTAGCGAAGGCCCCCGAG. Translation: CASSLAKAPE. The full CDR3 reads CASSLAKAPEQYF.

As to this clone: The read falls 3 residues short of the CDR3 end, and the missing part is taken from the germline J gene. This chain connects TRBV6-2 or TRBV6-3 to TRBJ1-2; D is undetermined. The CDR3 is 13 residues long. Germline values: CDR1 MNHEY, CDR2 SVGEGT. The part of the CDR3 DNA that was read is TGTGCCAGCAGTTACCGTTTACCTATCGGC. It yields the protein CASSYRLPIG. The complete CDR3 protein is CASSYRLPIGYTF.

Note on this clone: The sequenced fragment ends 3 residues before the CDR3 boundary, so the rest is inferred from the germline J gene. The rearrangement uses TRBV20-1 and TRBJ2-7; a possible D gene is TRBD2 (6 bases). V dropped 5 bases and J dropped 4 bases, with 12 bases sitting between them. Germline V lookup: CDR1 DFQATT, CDR2 SNEGSKA (reference sequence). The CDR3 length is 12 residues. The CDR3 bases that were read are TGCAGTGCTCAACGGCGGGGTTACGAG. Encoded protein: CSAQRRGYE. The CDR3, in full, reads CSAQRRGYEQYF.

Worth noting for this clone: The read finishes 3 residues shy of the CDR3 end, and the germline J gene is used to complete it. The chain carries TRBV19 and TRBJ1-5, with a tentative D call TRBD1 (5 bases). Per the germline V gene, CDR1 is LNHDA and CDR2 is SQIVND (reference sequence). The V gene lost 11 bases and the J gene lost 7 bases, with 12 bases spanning the gap. This CDR3 has 11 residues. The DNA read from the CDR3 is TGTGCCGCAGGGTTTCAACAGCCC. It encodes CAAGFQQP. In full, the CDR3 is CAAGFQQPQHF.

As regards this clone: One end of the junction fails to match germline, which may point to a read error. The read gets to within 3 residues of the CDR3 end, and the germline J gene fills in the rest. Other DNA variants within this sample encode the same CDR3. V usage is TRBV5-1 and J usage is TRBJ1-3; D gene uncertain. The length of the CDR3 is 12 residues. Per germline, CDR1 SGHRS and CDR2 YFSETQ. The part of the CDR3 DNA that was read is TGCGCCAGCAGCCCAGGAGGAAACACA. This gives the protein CASSPGGNT. The complete CDR3 reads CASSPGGNTIYF.

Concerning this clone: Read data end 3 residues before the CDR3 end; the end is taken from the germline J gene. The V call is TRBV27, the J call TRBJ2-5; TRBD2 matches 7 bases. V trimming: 3 bases; J trimming: 1 base; junction bases outside the gene matches: 17. This CDR3 contains 19 residues. Germline CDR1 reads MNHEY; CDR2 reads SMNVEV (reference sequence). Partial CDR3 DNA: TGTGCCAGCAGTTTTCAACCCTTACAGTGGGGGACTACCCAAGAGACC. Encoded protein: CASSFQPLQWGTTQET. The full CDR3 protein is CASSFQPLQWGTTQETQYF.

As to this clone: The CDR3 end lies 3 residues beyond the end of the read and is filled in from the germline J gene. V and J are TRBV5-1 and TRBJ2-3; D remains ambiguous. The CDR3 is 13 amino acids. Germline-derived CDR1 and CDR2 are SGHRS and YFSETQ. The sequenced part of the CDR3 DNA is TGCGCCAGCAGCGGAAACAGAGAAGAGACG. Its protein is CASSGNREET. The CDR3 reads in full as CASSGNREETQYF.

As to this clone: Coverage ceases 3 residues before the CDR3 finishes, and the germline J gene fills in the end. The chain is built from TRBV2 and TRBJ2-1, with 8 bases aligning to TRBD1. The CDR3 is made up of 15 amino acids. Trimming took 5 bases from V and 4 from J; bases not matched to a gene: 7. Germline loops: CDR1 SNHLY, CDR2 FYNNEI. The covered CDR3 bases are TGTGCCAGCAGTTCCGGGACAGGAAGTTACAATGAG. Translating gives CASSSGTGSYNE. The entire CDR3 is CASSSGTGSYNEQFF. The full variable domain, with the rest looked up from reference TRBV2 and TRBJ2-1, is EPEVTQTPSHQVTQMGQEVILRCVPISNHLYFYWYRQILGQKVEFLVSFYNNEISEKSEIFDDQFSVERPDGSNFTLKIRSTKLEDSAMYFCASSSGTGSYNEQFFGPGTRLTVL.

For this clone: The read falls 3 residues short of the CDR3 end, and the missing part is taken from the germline J gene. V is TRBV20-1 and J is TRBJ2-1; 10 bases are shared with TRBD1. The germline V gene has CDR1 DFQATT and CDR2 SNEGSKA (reference sequence). The J segment lost 4 bases and the V segment lost 6 bases, leaving 6 bases of the junction unmatched. This CDR3 contains 14 residues. Here the CDR3 reads CSASGQGDYNEQFF. The CDR3 bases that were read are TGCAGTGCAAGTGGACAGGGGGATTACAATGAG.

About this clone itself: The read comes to an end 3 residues before the CDR3 does, leaving the germline J gene to fill in the end. V usage is TRBV11-3 and J usage is TRBJ2-1; D is unclear. CDR3 length equals 13 residues. Trimming took off 0 bases at V and 4 bases at J, with 4 bases between the two ends. Germline V gene sequence: CDR1 SGHNT, CDR2 YENEEA. The CDR3 reads CASSLEAYNEQFF. Incomplete CDR3 DNA: TGTGCCAGCAGCTTAGAAGCATACAATGAG.

CDR3 amino acids: CARSDNSPRTAPSPTNEKLFF. CDR3 DNA, as far as it was read: TGTGCCAGAAGCGATAACTCACCCAGGACAGCTCCATCCCCAACTAATGAAAAA. The J gene is TRBJ1-4, the V gene TRBV5-3; possibly TRBD1 for D (6 bases). The CDR3 end falls 3 residues outside the read, so it is completed with the germline J gene. TRBV5-3 is assigned to the ORF class and has an uncertain function. The CDR3 is 21 residues long. The V and J ends lost 4 bases and 0 bases respectively, with 28 bases between them.

In the case of this clone: The CDR3 end lies 3 residues beyond the end of the read and is filled in from the germline J gene. V usage is TRBV5-1 and J usage is TRBJ2-7; weak D call: TRBD1 (6 bases). CDR3 length: 14 amino acids. The V end lost 2 bases, the J end lost 2 bases, and 11 bases lay between the germline ends. Germline V lookup: CDR1 SGHRS, CDR2 YFSETQ. The sequenced part of the CDR3 DNA is TGCGCCAGCAGCTTCGAAACAGGGACCTACGAG. Translation: CASSFETGTYE. The whole CDR3 sequence is CASSFETGTYEQYF.

Worth noting for this clone: The CDR3 end is not reached by the read, which stops 3 residues before it; the germline J gene fills it in. The chain carries TRBV13 and TRBJ1-1; no reliable D call. V was shortened by 5 bases and J by 2 bases, with 18 bases between the two germline ends. The CDR3 consists of 16 residues. The germline V gene encodes CDR1 PRHDT and CDR2 FYEKMQ (reference sequence). The DNA read from the CDR3 is TGTGCCAGCAGCGACTACGGCCGCGTAGGCAACACTGAA. It specifies CASSDYGRVGNTE. The entire CDR3 reads CASSDYGRVGNTEAFF.

The sequenced part of the CDR3 DNA is TGCAGTGCTAGAGGTTACCGGGACAGGGGGCCGTTCGACACTGAA. Its translation is CSARGYRDRGPFDTE. The whole CDR3 region reads CSARGYRDRGPFDTEAFF. The chain links TRBV20-1 to TRBJ1-1, with 12 bases fitting TRBD1. The read stops 3 residues short of the end of the CDR3; the missing end is completed from the germline J gene. The CDR3 sequence is 18 residues long. The V and J ends lost 1 base and 3 bases, in that order; junction bases with no gene match: 12. Germline CDR1 is DFQATT and CDR2 is SNEGSKA (reference sequence).

Worth noting for this clone: Coverage ceases 3 residues before the CDR3 finishes, and the germline J gene fills in the end. This chain joins TRBV2 and TRBJ1-4, with TRBD1 identical over 8 bases. V lost 6 bases to trimming and J lost 8 bases; unmatched junction nucleotides: 14. Germline CDR1 SNHLY, CDR2 FYNNEI. CDR3 size: 16 residues. The sequenced part of the CDR3 DNA is TGTGCCAGCAGAGACAATTTTCAGGGGGCTCGAGAAAAA. This encodes CASRDNFQGAREK. The full CDR3 protein reads CASRDNFQGAREKLFF.

As concerns this clone: The read terminates 3 residues before the CDR3 end, so the remaining end is supplied by the germline J gene. The rearrangement uses TRBV10-3 and TRBJ1-3; maybe TRBD1 (6 bases). Germline V gene lookup returns CDR1 ENHRY and CDR2 SYGVKD. The CDR3 loop spans 14 amino acids. The ends were cut back, 3 bases at V and 2 bases at J, with 8 bases in the middle. The covered CDR3 bases are TGTGCCATCAGTGACAGGGGAGCTGGAAACACC. Its translation is CAISDRGAGNT. The whole CDR3 sequence reads CAISDRGAGNTIYF.

As regards this clone: The CDR3 is cut off 3 residues early in the read; its end comes from the germline J gene. V and J are TRBV30 and TRBJ1-2, with D perhaps matching TRBD1 (5 bases). V shed 5 bases and J shed 4 bases, with 14 bases lying between them. The CDR3 contains 13 residues. Germline V gene data show CDR1 as GTSNPN and CDR2 as SVGIG (reference sequence). This CDR3 reads CAWGLGRFYGYTF. Incomplete CDR3 DNA: TGTGCCTGGGGGTTGGGGCGATTCTATGGC.